This record covers a single T cell receptor (beta chain). 60 Vbeta and 13 Jbeta primers were used in PCR. TCRdb's copy holds only in-frame clones and misses some; the assay was immunoSEQ multiplex PCR. The sample has about 140,000 clones; 55% to 80% are singletons. CDR1 and CDR2 from the germline V gene are SGHDN and FVKESK. This CDR3 is 15 amino acids long. J gave up 10 bases and V 4 bases, and 9 bases lay outside the gene matches. The source of the sample is a study of cytomegalovirus exposure and HLA in healthy donors. The clonotype was recovered from a human donor in good health. Sequencing used PBMCs. The rearrangement uses TRBV14 and TRBJ2-1; 11 bases fit TRBD1. The CDR3 DNA sequence: TGTGCCAGCAGCCGAACGGGACAGGGGGGTATGGAGCAGTTCTTC. It encodes CASSRTGQGGMEQFF. The full variable domain, its missing parts supplied by reference TRBV14 and TRBJ2-1, is EAGVTQFPSHSVIEKGQTVTLRCDPISGHDNLYWYRRVMGKEIKFLLHFVKESKQDESGMPNNRFLAERTGGTYSTLKVQPAELEDSGVYFCASSRTGQGGMEQFFGPGTRLTVL.